Listed below are T cell receptor beta chains from one sample, sequenced in a study of CD8 T cells in ankylosing spondylitis. MiXCR, applied by TCRdb to the 5' RACE reads, yields one record per CDR3 protein. The sample carries 300,000 to 400,000 distinct CDR3 sequences, about 20% recorded once. The sequenced sample was blood, either unsorted or a sorted T cell fraction (not recorded which). The receptors come from a male donor with ankylosing spondylitis or in good health (not recorded which). Both conserved end residues are part of each CDR3. Fields, in order: J gene, V gene, clone size, D gene, CDR3 DNA, CDR3 protein. The D gene is left open where the match is weak. Not every row has a clone size; where given, it reads once, few, many or a size class.

>TRBJ2-1|TRBV11-1|.|TRBD2
TGTGCCAGCAGCTTAAAGCGGGGGGCCTCCCGCTCCTACAATGAGCAGTTCTTC
CASSLKRGASRSYNEQFF
>TRBJ2-5|TRBV20-1|few|TRBD2
TGCAGTGCTACTAGCGGGGCGCAAGAGACCCAGTACTTC
CSATSGAQETQYF
>TRBJ2-5|TRBV12-3/TRBV12-4|.|TRBD1
TGTGCCAGCAGTTTCACCGGGACAGGGGAAGAGACCCAGTACTTC
CASSFTGTGEETQYF
>TRBJ2-5|TRBV28|few|.
TGTGCCAGCAGCCCACTTGGGGGGCGGGAAGAGACCCAGTACTTC
CASSPLGGREETQYF
>TRBJ2-7|TRBV28|.|.
TGTGCCAGCAGCCCGGTGGGGGGAGTGGGCGAGCAGTACTTC
CASSPVGGVGEQYF
>TRBJ2-3|TRBV7-9|.|.
TGTGCCAGCAGCCAAATGGCCGGGTCCGCAGATACGCAGTATTTT
CASSQMAGSADTQYF
>TRBJ2-1|TRBV20-1|few|.
TGCAGTGCTCTACAGGGTGAGCAGTTCTTC
CSALQGEQFF
>TRBJ1-1|TRBV4-1|few|.
TGCGCCAGCAGCCGCCAGACAGGCCCGAACACTGAAGCTTTCTTT
CASSRQTGPNTEAFF
>TRBJ2-2|TRBV29-1|few|TRBD1
TGCAGCGTTGGACAGGGGTTGGGCACCGGGGAGCTGTTTTTT
CSVGQGLGTGELFF
>TRBJ2-3|TRBV7-9|.|TRBD1
TGTGCCAGCAGCCCTAGGACAGGGGGAAGCACAGATACGCAGTATTTT
CASSPRTGGSTDTQYF
>TRBJ2-5|TRBV4-1|.|TRBD2
TGCGCCAGCAGCCAAGCTCTAGCGGACTCGGAGACCCAGTACTTC
CASSQALADSETQYF
>TRBJ2-7|TRBV20-1|few|TRBD1
TGCAGTGCGGCAGGGGGCAGCTACGAGCAGTACTTC
CSAAGGSYEQYF
>TRBJ2-7|TRBV5-1|few|.
TGCGCCAGCAGCTCCTCAGTGTCCTACGAGCAGTACTTC
CASSSSVSYEQYF
>TRBJ1-1|TRBV3-1|.|TRBD1
TGTGCCAGCAGCCAAGATGGACCGGGACAGGGGATCGGCACTGAAGCTTTCTTT
CASSQDGPGQGIGTEAFF
>TRBJ1-5|TRBV12-3/TRBV12-4|few|.
TGTGCCAGCACCTCAGGGACTCAGCCCCAGCATTTT
CASTSGTQPQHF
>TRBJ1-1|TRBV12-3/TRBV12-4|few|.
TGTGCCAGCAGTCCCCCGAGCACTGAAGCTTTCTTT
CASSPPSTEAFF
>TRBJ2-7|TRBV29-1|few|.
TGCAGCGTTAGGGGGTTGGAGTCTTCCTACGAGCAGTACTTC
CSVRGLESSYEQYF
>TRBJ1-2|TRBV29-1|.|.
TGCAGTCACGCAGGGGATGGCTACACCTTC
CSHAGDGYTF
>TRBJ2-7|TRBV7-9|.|.
TGTGCCAGCAGCTTTAAGGACTTCACCTACGAGCAGTACTTC
CASSFKDFTYEQYF
>TRBJ2-5|TRBV18|few|.
TGTGCCAGCTCAGAGAACAGAGACCCAAGAGAGACCCAGTACTTC
CASSENRDPRETQYF
>TRBJ1-3|TRBV11-2|few|TRBD1
TGTGCCAGCACCCCCCGGACAGGGGCAGTCTCTGGAAACACCATATATTTT
CASTPRTGAVSGNTIYF
>TRBJ1-2|TRBV7-9|.|.
TGTGCCAGCAGCTCCTCCAGGGGCTACTATGGCTACACCTTC
CASSSSRGYYGYTF
>TRBJ2-3|TRBV5-1|.|.
TGCGCCAGCAGCGACGGGACAACGCAGTATTTT
CASSDGTTQYF
>TRBJ2-5|TRBV7-8|.|.
TGTGCCAGCATGAGCGGCCTCCAAGAGACCCAGTACTTC
CASMSGLQETQYF
>TRBJ2-1|TRBV9|few|.
TGTGCCAGCAGCGGAACCGTGGGGGCACCCTACAATGAGCAGTTCTTC
CASSGTVGAPYNEQFF
>TRBJ2-3|TRBV2|.|.
TGTGCCAGCAGGCACCGGGACTCCGAAGAAAACACAGATACGCAGTATTTT
CASRHRDSEENTDTQYF
>TRBJ2-2|TRBV12-3/TRBV12-4|.|.
TGTGCCAGCAGCCCCGCGGGACAGCAAAACACCGGGGAGCTGTTTTTT
CASSPAGQQNTGELFF
>TRBJ2-1|TRBV12-3/TRBV12-4|few|TRBD2
TGTGCCGAAGGGGCGTCGGGACTAGCGATAGGGCATGAGCAGTTCTTC
CAEGASGLAIGHEQFF
>TRBJ2-7|TRBV6-1|.|TRBD1
TGTGCCAGCGGTGAGAGACAGGGCCACTACGAGCAGTACTTC
CASGERQGHYEQYF
>TRBJ2-3|TRBV25-1|few|TRBD2
TGTGCCAGCAGTGAATGGACCCCGAGCGGGGAAGATACGCAGTATTTT
CASSEWTPSGEDTQYF
>TRBJ2-5|TRBV12-3/TRBV12-4|.|TRBD2
TGTGCCAGCAGCGGGGCGGGGGGGGCCCAAGAGACCCAGTACTTC
CASSGAGGAQETQYF
>TRBJ2-5|TRBV5-1|few|.
TGCGCCAGCAGCTCCGGCCGAGAGGTGGGGGAGACCCAGTACTTC
CASSSGREVGETQYF
>TRBJ1-4|TRBV29-1|once|.
TGCAGCCAGACGGGTAATGAAAAACTGTTTTTT
CSQTGNEKLFF
>TRBJ2-1|TRBV21-1|.|.
TGTGCCAGCAGCCCCATCCCCAGCGGGGGGGTATGTGAGCAGTTCTTC
CASSPIPSGGVCEQFF
>TRBJ2-2|TRBV12-3/TRBV12-4|few|.
TGTGCCAGCAGTTTCGGGGCCCCCGGGGAGCTGTTTTTT
CASSFGAPGELFF
>TRBJ1-2|TRBV5-1|.|.
TGCGCCAGCAGCCCGACAGGAAGGGGTAACTATGGCTACACCTTC
CASSPTGRGNYGYTF
>TRBJ2-5|TRBV7-9|once|.
TGTGCCAGCAGCTCCCGGGACACCGAGTACCAAGAGACCCAGTACTTC
CASSSRDTEYQETQYF
>TRBJ1-5|TRBV4-1|.|.
TGCGCCAGCAGCCAAGATTTCGGCGGGGGCCTTCAGCCCCAGCATTTT
CASSQDFGGGLQPQHF
>TRBJ2-7|TRBV30|.|TRBD1
TGTGCCTGGAGTGTACGGGACAGCTACGAGCAGTACTTC
CAWSVRDSYEQYF
>TRBJ1-6|TRBV9|.|.
TGTGCCAGCAGCGTAGTGGGCAATTCACCCCTCCACTTT
CASSVVGNSPLHF
>TRBJ2-7|TRBV20-1|few|.
TGCAGTGCCCTAACCTGGACGGGCAGCTCCTACGAGCAGTACTTC
CSALTWTGSSYEQYF
>TRBJ1-1|TRBV5-1|.|.
TGCGCCAGCAGCGCAAGTATGGGCACTGAAGCTTTCTTT
CASSASMGTEAFF
>TRBJ2-3|TRBV6-1|few|.
TGTGCCAGCAATCCGGGCCTACTCACAGATACGCAGTATTTT
CASNPGLLTDTQYF
>TRBJ2-7|TRBV4-2|.|TRBD2
TGTGCCAGCAGCTTAGGACTAGCGGTGACCTACGAGCAGTACTTC
CASSLGLAVTYEQYF
>TRBJ2-2|TRBV5-1|.|.
TGCGCCAGCAGCTTCGGCTTCGCGAACACCGGGGAGCTGTTTTTT
CASSFGFANTGELFF
>TRBJ2-3|TRBV15|few|.
TGTGCCACCAGCAGAGATTCGAGTATAGTGGGTAGCACAGATACGCAGTATTTT
CATSRDSSIVGSTDTQYF
>TRBJ2-5|TRBV12-3/TRBV12-4|few|.
TGTGCCAGCAGTTCATGGGGGCCGGGGGAGACCCAGTACTTC
CASSSWGPGETQYF
>TRBJ1-1|TRBV9|.|.
TGTGCCAGCAGCGTAGAAGGGACTGAAGCTTTCTTT
CASSVEGTEAFF
>TRBJ2-7|TRBV29-1|few|.
TGCAGCGTTATAGGGCAGAATCGCTACGAGCAGTACTTC
CSVIGQNRYEQYF